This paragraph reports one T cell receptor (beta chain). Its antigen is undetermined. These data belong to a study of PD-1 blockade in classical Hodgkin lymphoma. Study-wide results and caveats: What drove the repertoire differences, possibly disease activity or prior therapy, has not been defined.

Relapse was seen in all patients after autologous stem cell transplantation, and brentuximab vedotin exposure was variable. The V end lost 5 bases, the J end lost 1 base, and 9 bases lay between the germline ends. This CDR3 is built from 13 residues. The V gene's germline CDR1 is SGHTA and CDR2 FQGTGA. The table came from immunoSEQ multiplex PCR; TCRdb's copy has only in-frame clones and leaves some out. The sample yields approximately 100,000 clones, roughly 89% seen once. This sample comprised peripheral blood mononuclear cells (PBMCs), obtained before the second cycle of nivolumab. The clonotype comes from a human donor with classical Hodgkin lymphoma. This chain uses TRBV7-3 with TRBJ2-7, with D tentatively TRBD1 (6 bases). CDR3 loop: CASSVTGSYEQYF. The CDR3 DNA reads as TGTGCCAGCAGCGTTACAGGGTCCTACGAGCAGTACTTC.